This T cell receptor beta chain came from a study of cytomegalovirus exposure and HLA in healthy donors. The PCR had 60 Vbeta and 13 Jbeta primers. Measured with immunoSEQ multiplex PCR; TCRdb has only the in-frame clones, and not every one. The table includes approximately 87,000 clones, around four fifths detected once. This receptor was taken from a young woman in good health and CMV-seropositive. What was sequenced was PBMCs.

CDR3 DNA sequence: TGTGCCAGTAATAGGGGGGGCGCCGGCTGGAACACTGAAGCTTTCTTT. This gives the protein CASNRGGAGWNTEAFF. This chain joins TRBV19 and TRBJ1-1; possibly TRBD1 for D (6 bases). CDR3 length: 16 amino acids. V was clipped by 7 bases and J by 1 base, with 19 bases between them. CDR1 and CDR2 from the germline V gene are LNHDA and SQIVND (reference sequence).